The present entry profiles one T cell receptor beta chain with its context. The antigen is not known. V shed 5 bases, J shed 4 bases, and the junction held 6 bases outside the gene matches. The germline V gene has CDR1 MNHEY and CDR2 SMNVEV (reference sequence). This CDR3 has 15 residues. This entry is derived from a study of vaccination and CD4 T cells after COVID-19. Turning to the study itself: Recovered-phase convalescent patients showed SARS-CoV-2 positivity by nasal swab PCR; nine were mild, one severe. Overlapping spike peptides of SARS-CoV-2, HCoV-NL63, HCoV-OC43 and HCoV-229E were used, and cells were stimulated with them.

Treatment noted: roughly nine-day PBMC culture with coronavirus spike peptide pools or control peptides (ViraFEST assay). General observations from the study: Convalescent patients had 304 of 307 vaccine-specific clones showing spike mono-reactivity.

Sequence data for DNA of cultured CD4+ T cells were generated by the Oncomine TCR Beta short-read assay. Researchers extracted genomic DNA from CD4+ T cells that had been cultured. TCRdb passed the PCR reads through MiXCR, listing each CDR3 protein once. The sample has around 19,000 distinct CDR3 sequences, around half seen once; the top ten hold nearly 7.5%. The receptor's source is a human donor who had recovered from COVID-19. Sequenced sample: CD4+ T cells from blood, cultured in vitro. This sequence joins TRBV27 and TRBJ2-5, with 11 positions matching TRBD2. The DNA for the CDR3 is TGTGCCAGCAGTGTAACTAGCGGGAGAGCAGAGACCCAGTACTTC. Translation gives CASSVTSGRAETQYF.